Below are 27 T cell receptor beta chains sequenced from a single sample in a study of breast tumors, draining lymph nodes, adjacent tissues. Using its own MiXCR run on the multiplex PCR reads, TCRdb lists one record per CDR3 protein. The data show approximately 150,000 distinct CDR3 sequences, approximately 32% seen once. Breast cancer patients provided tissue from their axillary draining lymph nodes. Input material: axillary lymph node tissue. The receptors here all came from a female donor with breast cancer. Some clones in this sample may be carry-over from other donors' samples.

This chain connects TRBV3-1 to TRBJ1-1; 10 nucleotides agree with TRBD1. CDR1 is LGHDT, CDR2 YNNKEL, per germline (reference sequence). The CDR3 has 14 amino acids. V lost 4 bases, J lost 5 bases, and 4 bases stayed unmatched. The CDR3 here is CASSPGTGVTEAFF. The DNA of the CDR3 is TGTGCCAGCAGCCCCGGGACAGGGGTTACTGAAGCTTTCTTT.

This clonotype appeared many times. The chain is built from TRBV7-3 and TRBJ2-1; 10 bases are a match to TRBD2. The CDR3 length is 12 residues. Unmatched junction bases numbered 5, after V lost 5 bases and J lost 13 bases. The V gene's germline CDR1 is SGHTA and CDR2 FQGTGA. The CDR3 bases are TGTGCCAGCAGCAGTACTAGCGGGAAACAGTTCTTC. Translated, it gives CASSSTSGKQFF. Supplemented by reference TRBV7-3 and TRBJ2-1, the full variable domain reads GAGVSQTPSNKVTEKGKYVELRCDPISGHTALYWYRQSLGQGPEFLIYFQGTGAADDSGLPNDRFFAVRPEGSVSTLKIQRTERGDSAVYLCASSSTSGKQFFGPGTRLTVL.

V usage is TRBV11-2 and J usage is TRBJ2-7, with 7 bases lining up with TRBD1. J gave up 2 bases and V 1 base, and 5 bases lay outside the gene matches. Germline CDR1 and CDR2: SGHAT and FQNNGV. This CDR3 is 15 amino acids long. The CDR3 loop is CASSLAGTAPYEQYV. CDR3 nucleotide sequence: TGTGCCAGCAGCTTAGCCGGGACAGCCCCCTACGAGCAGTACGTC.

This clonotype was seen repeatedly, ten times or more. This sequence joins TRBV30 and TRBJ1-2; D not certain. Per the germline V gene, CDR1 is GTSNPN and CDR2 is SVGIG (reference sequence). V was cut by 0 bases and J by 7 bases, with 15 bases left in between. This CDR3 contains 14 residues. CDR3 protein: CAWSVGLLTLGYTF. CDR3 nucleotides: TGTGCCTGGAGTGTAGGGCTACTAACTCTTGGCTACACCTTC.

At least ten counts were recorded for this clonotype. The rearrangement uses TRBV7-8 and TRBJ2-2; 11 nucleotides agree with TRBD2. After removal of 6 bases from V and 7 bases from J, the junction contained 7 bases not matched to a gene. From germline, CDR1 is SGHVS and CDR2 FQNEAQ. The CDR3 loop spans 15 amino acids. CDR3 amino acids: CASRSLAGGGGELFF. The CDR3 DNA follows: TGTGCCAGCAGGTCTCTAGCGGGGGGCGGCGGGGAGCTGTTTTTT.

Ten or more counts support this clonotype. The rearrangement uses TRBV6-1 and TRBJ2-5; TRBD1 matches at 7 bases. The junction had 9 bases not matched to a gene; V was cut back by 6 bases and J by 5 bases. The germline V gene encodes CDR1 MNHNS and CDR2 SASEGT. This CDR3 contains 14 residues. The CDR3 region has the DNA TGTGCCAGCAGGACAGGGAGCGGACCGGAGACCCAGTACTTC. It encodes CASRTGSGPETQYF.

The chain has TRBV20-1 and TRBJ2-3; 16 nucleotides agree with TRBD2. Losses at the gene ends were 8 bases for V and 4 bases for J; bases not matched to a gene: 12. The CDR3 consists of 17 residues. Looked up from germline, CDR1 is DFQATT and CDR2 is SNEGSKA (reference sequence). CDR3 sequence (DNA): TGCAGTTTCCCGGGACTAGCGGGGGGGCGGTTGTCAGATACGCAGTATTTT. Amino acids: CSFPGLAGGRLSDTQYF.

This clonotype occurred many times. This chain links TRBV5-1 with TRBJ2-5, with 8 positions matching TRBD2. Germline assignment: CDR1 SGHRS and CDR2 YFSETQ. The CDR3 extends over 14 amino acids. Trimming removed 3 bases from V and 8 bases from J; junction bases left unmatched: 9. This CDR3 is CASSSRGGRDTQYF. Written as DNA, the CDR3 is TGCGCCAGCAGCTCCCGGGGGGGCAGGGACACCCAGTACTTC.

This clonotype was seen many times. The chain has TRBV18 and TRBJ2-5, with D hard to call. The germline V and J ends were trimmed by 1 base and 3 bases, with 15 bases remaining between them. The CDR3 is 16 residues long. Germline V CDR1 and CDR2: KGHSH, LQKENI. The CDR3 coding sequence is TGTGCCAGCTCACCACTCCCGACGCGCGGAAAAGAGACCCAGTACTTC. Amino acid sequence: CASSPLPTRGKETQYF. The full variable domain, its missing parts supplied by reference TRBV18 and TRBJ2-5, is NAGVMQNPRHLVRRRGQEARLRCSPMKGHSHVYWYRQLPEEGLKFMVYLQKENIIDESGMPKERFSAEFPKEGPSILRIQQVVRGDSAAYFCASSPLPTRGKETQYFGPGTRLLVL.

The rearrangement joins TRBV6-5 to TRBJ1-1; D remains unclear. From germline, CDR1 is MNHEY and CDR2 SVGAGI. The CDR3 totals 13 residues. V gave up 6 bases and J gave up 5 bases, with 13 bases separating them. The CDR3 sequence: CASSWTKTTEAFF. The DNA for the CDR3 is TGTGCCAGCAGCTGGACCAAGACGACTGAAGCTTTCTTT.

This clonotype was observed at least ten times. The chain carries TRBV6-2 or TRBV6-3 and TRBJ2-7, with 10 bases identical to TRBD2. This CDR3 spans 14 amino acids. V lost 5 bases, J lost 5 bases, and 6 bases stayed unmatched. Germline lookup yields CDR1 MNHEY and CDR2 SVGEGT. The CDR3 DNA follows: TGTGCCAGCAGTCCGGGGACTAGCGTCAACGAGCAGTACGTC. As protein: CASSPGTSVNEQYV.

This clonotype was counted at least ten times. This chain joins TRBV19 and TRBJ2-7; TRBD1 matches at 11 bases. The V gene end was trimmed by 5 bases and the J gene end by 3 bases; junction bases not matched to a gene: 15. Germline V CDR1 and CDR2: LNHDA, SQIVND (reference sequence). The CDR3 sequence is 18 residues long. CDR3 region: CASSAGTGGLAGFYEQYF. Here the CDR3 DNA reads TGTGCCAGTAGTGCCGGGACAGGGGGGCTAGCGGGGTTCTACGAGCAGTACTTC.

On this clonotype itself: The CDR3 end shows no conserved phenylalanine or tryptophan, and so a read error is likely. The gene calls are TRBV4-1 and TRBJ2-7; maybe TRBD2 (5 bases). The CDR3 runs 13 residues. Germline CDR1 and CDR2: MGHRA and YSYEKL. V was clipped by 3 bases and J by 4 bases, with 10 bases between them. CDR3 sequence (DNA): TGCGCCAGCAGCCAGAACACGGGGTACGAGCAGTACGCC. Translating it yields CASSQNTGYEQYA.

The rearrangement uses TRBV5-4 and TRBJ2-4, with D maybe TRBD2 (5 bases). The V gene lost 4 bases and the J gene lost 3 bases, with 8 bases spanning the gap. Germline V gene data show CDR1 as SGHNT and CDR2 as YYREEE (reference sequence). This CDR3 is 13 amino acids long. The CDR3 bases are TGTGCCAGCAGCCCCGACTACAAAAACATTCAGTACTTC. Protein sequence: CASSPDYKNIQYF.

This clonotype was seen ten or more times. This CDR3 is CASSQGLRFFNNEQFF. The DNA of the CDR3 is TGCGCCAGCAGCCAAGGACTCCGGTTTTTTAACAATGAGCAGTTCTTC. The chain recombines TRBV4-1 with TRBJ2-1; no clear D. CDR3 length: 16 amino acids. The V and J ends lost 1 base and 5 bases respectively, with 15 bases between them. CDR1 MGHRA and CDR2 YSYEKL come from the germline V gene.

At least ten counts were recorded for this clonotype. This chain connects TRBV18 to TRBJ2-3; D perhaps matches TRBD2 (6 bases). Germline CDR1 and CDR2: KGHSH and LQKENI. The CDR3 has 15 residues. The V end lost 1 base, the J end lost 0 bases, and 8 bases lay between the germline ends. CDR3 sequence: CASSPLADSTDTQYF. The CDR3 DNA reads TGTGCCAGCTCACCACTAGCGGACAGCACAGATACGCAGTATTTT.

The sample holds a few counts of this clonotype. A single base separates this from a much larger clone, so it may be a read error. V and J are TRBV20-1 and TRBJ2-6; maybe TRBD1 (5 bases). The CDR3 spans 13 residues. Germline-derived CDR1 and CDR2 are DFQATT and SNEGSKA (reference sequence). CDR3: CSARSSGANALTF. As DNA, the CDR3 is TGCAGTGCCAGGAGCTCTGGGGCCAACGCCCTGACTTTC.

This clonotype showed up many times. The V gene is TRBV29-1, the J gene TRBJ2-3; 7 bases are shared with TRBD1. CDR3 length equals 14 residues. Germline V gene sequence: CDR1 SQVTM, CDR2 ANQGSEA. The J segment lost 4 bases and the V segment lost 6 bases, leaving 10 bases of the junction unmatched. The CDR3 sequence: CSVQFRGRADTQYF. CDR3 nucleotide sequence: TGCAGCGTCCAGTTTAGGGGGCGTGCAGATACGCAGTATTTT.

This clonotype was found many times. V usage is TRBV3-1 and J usage is TRBJ1-2; D remains unclear. Germline V gives CDR1 LGHDT, CDR2 YNNKEL (reference sequence). V was trimmed by 1 base and J by 2 bases, leaving 23 bases between them. This CDR3 has 19 residues. This chain's CDR3 is CASSQVMRAGKKDNYGYTF. For the CDR3, the DNA is TGTGCCAGCAGCCAAGTCATGAGGGCAGGCAAAAAGGACAACTATGGCTACACCTTC.

This clonotype was detected ten times or more. The V and J genes are TRBV7-9 and TRBJ1-1, with D perhaps matching TRBD1 (5 bases). CDR1 is SEHNR and CDR2 is FQNEAQ in the germline V gene (reference sequence). This CDR3 has 11 amino acids. V was pared by 2 bases and J by 8 bases, with 6 bases between. The CDR3 here is CASSLRGEAFF. CDR3 nucleotides: TGTGCCAGCAGCTTACGGGGGGAAGCTTTCTTT.

This clonotype was counted at least ten times. This sequence may be a read error, since a much larger clone differs from it by one base. The chain recombines TRBV5-1 with TRBJ2-7; either TRBD1 or TRBD2 may fit D (7 bases each). V shed 4 bases and J shed 4 bases, with 18 bases lying between them. The CDR3 covers 15 residues. Germline V lookup: CDR1 SGHRS, CDR2 YFSETQ. CDR3 nucleotides: TGCGCCAGCAGCACGACTAGCAGGGGGTCATACGAGCAGTACTTC. Translating gives CASSTTSRGSYEQYF.

This clonotype was counted at least ten times. The chain has TRBV15 and TRBJ1-4, with TRBD1 as a possible D gene (6 bases). V dropped 0 bases and J dropped 7 bases, with 12 bases sitting between them. The germline V gene encodes CDR1 LNHNV and CDR2 YYDKDF (reference sequence). This CDR3 is built from 15 residues. The CDR3 region has the DNA TGTGCCACCAGCAGAGAGGCCAGGGGAGGTGAAAAACTGTTTTTT. It is translated as CATSREARGGEKLFF.

This clonotype was counted many times. CDR3 residues: CASSRPGLAGNEQFF. For the CDR3, the DNA is TGTGCCAGCAGCCGACCGGGACTAGCGGGGAATGAGCAGTTCTTC. The chain uses TRBV28 and TRBJ2-1; 13 nucleotides line up with TRBD2. This CDR3 is 15 amino acids long. Germline-derived CDR1 and CDR2 are MDHEN and SYDVKM. Trimming at V came to 6 bases and at J to 7 bases, leaving 6 bases not matched to a gene.

CDR3 in DNA: TGTGCCAGCAGCACACCGGGGACAGGGGTTAACGAGCAGTACTTC. Amino acids: CASSTPGTGVNEQYF. This chain links TRBV7-8 with TRBJ2-7, with 10 positions matching TRBD1. V trimming: 5 bases; J trimming: 5 bases; junction bases outside the gene matches: 9. This CDR3 is built from 15 residues. Germline assignment: CDR1 SGHVS and CDR2 FQNEAQ.

This clonotype was recorded at least ten times. DNA for the CDR3: TGTGCCAGTAGTCTGACAGGGTATAATTCACCCCTCCACTTT. It yields the protein CASSLTGYNSPLHF. The chain combines TRBV19 with TRBJ1-6; TRBD1 matches at 7 bases. The CDR3 extends over 14 amino acids. The trim removed 5 bases at V and 4 bases at J, leaving 2 bases unmatched. Looked up from germline, CDR1 is LNHDA and CDR2 is SQIVND (reference sequence).

The J gene is TRBJ1-6, the V gene TRBV20-1; TRBD1 might be the D (6 bases). Trimming pared 0 bases from V and 7 bases from J, leaving 19 bases between. The CDR3 has 17 residues. Germline-derived CDR1 and CDR2 are DFQATT and SNEGSKA (reference sequence). CDR3 sequence (DNA): TGCAGTGCTAGAGATCAAAAACAGGGTTTGAGGAATTCACCCCTCCACTTT. Translated, it gives CSARDQKQGLRNSPLHF.

Many counts were recorded for this clonotype. The chain employs TRBV5-5 and TRBJ1-4, with no clear D. CDR1 is SGHKS, CDR2 YYEKEE, per germline (reference sequence). The CDR3 is 15 amino acids. V lost 4 bases and J 8 bases, leaving 18 bases between the germline ends. CDR3: CASSPPTGVGEKLFF. For the CDR3, the DNA is TGTGCCAGCAGCCCACCGACGGGAGTTGGGGAAAAACTGTTTTTT. The full variable domain, with the rest looked up from reference TRBV5-5 and TRBJ1-4, is DAGVTQSPTHLIKTRGQQVTLRCSPISGHKSVSWYQQVLGQGPQFIFQYYEKEERGRGNFPDRFSARQFPNYSSELNVNALLLGDSALYLCASSPPTGVGEKLFFGSGTQLSVL.